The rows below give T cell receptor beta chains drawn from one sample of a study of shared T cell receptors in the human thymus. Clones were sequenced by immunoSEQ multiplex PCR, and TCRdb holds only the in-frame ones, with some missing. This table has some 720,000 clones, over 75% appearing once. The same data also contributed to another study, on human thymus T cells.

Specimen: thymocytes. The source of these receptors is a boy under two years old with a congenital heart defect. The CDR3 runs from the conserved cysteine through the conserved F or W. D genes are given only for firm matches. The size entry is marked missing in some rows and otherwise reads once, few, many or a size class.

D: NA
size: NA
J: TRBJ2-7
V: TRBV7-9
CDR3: CASSLAGTKTYEQYF
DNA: TGTGCCAGCAGCTTAGCTGGGACAAAGACCTACGAGCAGTACTTC

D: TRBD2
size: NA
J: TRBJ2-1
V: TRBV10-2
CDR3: CASMDPGRTYNEQFF
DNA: TGCGCCAGCATGGATCCCGGGAGGACTTACAATGAGCAGTTCTTC

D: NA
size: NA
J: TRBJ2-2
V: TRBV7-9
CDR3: CASSLFPRLANTGELFF
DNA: TGTGCCAGCAGCTTATTCCCCAGGCTAGCCAACACCGGGGAGCTGTTTTTT

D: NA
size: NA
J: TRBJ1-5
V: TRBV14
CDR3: CASSQPRRGTRGDQPQHF
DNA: TGTGCCAGCAGCCAACCCCGGCGGGGAACGAGGGGAGATCAGCCCCAGCATTTT

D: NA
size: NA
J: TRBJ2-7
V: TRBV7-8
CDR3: CASSLRARVYEQYF
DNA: TGTGCCAGCAGCTTAAGGGCCAGGGTGTACGAGCAGTACTTC

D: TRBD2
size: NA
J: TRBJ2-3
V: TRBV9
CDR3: CASSAGGRGLAGGCSTDTQYF
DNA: TGTGCCAGCAGCGCTGGCGGACGCGGGCTAGCGGGAGGGTGTAGCACAGATACGCAGTATTTT

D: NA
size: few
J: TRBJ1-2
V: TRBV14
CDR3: CASSQDRENTYNYGYTF
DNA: TGTGCCAGCAGCCAAGACAGGGAAAATACATATAACTATGGCTACACCTTC

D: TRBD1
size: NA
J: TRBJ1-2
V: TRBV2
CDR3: CASRRQGLNYGYTF
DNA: TGTGCCAGCAGACGACAGGGATTAAACTATGGCTACACCTTC

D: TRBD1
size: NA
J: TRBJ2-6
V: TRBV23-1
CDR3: CASGTGTGFTGANVLTF
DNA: TGCGCCAGCGGAACCGGGACAGGGTTCACTGGGGCCAACGTCCTGACTTTC

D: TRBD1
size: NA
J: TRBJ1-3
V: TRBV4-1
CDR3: CASSQDIRGNGNTIYF
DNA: TGCGCCAGCAGCCAAGATATCAGGGGGAATGGAAACACCATATATTTT

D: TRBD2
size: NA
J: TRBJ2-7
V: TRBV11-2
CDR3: CASSPLAGGTYEQYF
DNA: TGTGCCAGCAGCCCTCTAGCGGGAGGTACCTACGAGCAGTACTTC

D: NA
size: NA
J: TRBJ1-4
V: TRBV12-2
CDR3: CASRLGTAGEKLFF
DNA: TGTGCAAGTCGCTTAGGGACGGCGGGTGAAAAACTGTTTTTT

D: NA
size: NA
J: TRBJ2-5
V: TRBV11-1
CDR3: CASSLGAGLGETQYF
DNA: TGTGCCAGCAGCTTGGGGGCAGGACTCGGGGAGACCCAGTACTTC

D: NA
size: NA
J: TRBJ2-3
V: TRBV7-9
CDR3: CASSPYRGDTQYF
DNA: TGTGCCAGCAGCCCATACCGGGGAGATACGCAGTATTTT

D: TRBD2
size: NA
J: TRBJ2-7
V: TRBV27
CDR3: CASSLGLAGANEQYF
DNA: TGTGCCAGCAGTTTAGGTTTAGCGGGGGCCAACGAGCAGTACTTC